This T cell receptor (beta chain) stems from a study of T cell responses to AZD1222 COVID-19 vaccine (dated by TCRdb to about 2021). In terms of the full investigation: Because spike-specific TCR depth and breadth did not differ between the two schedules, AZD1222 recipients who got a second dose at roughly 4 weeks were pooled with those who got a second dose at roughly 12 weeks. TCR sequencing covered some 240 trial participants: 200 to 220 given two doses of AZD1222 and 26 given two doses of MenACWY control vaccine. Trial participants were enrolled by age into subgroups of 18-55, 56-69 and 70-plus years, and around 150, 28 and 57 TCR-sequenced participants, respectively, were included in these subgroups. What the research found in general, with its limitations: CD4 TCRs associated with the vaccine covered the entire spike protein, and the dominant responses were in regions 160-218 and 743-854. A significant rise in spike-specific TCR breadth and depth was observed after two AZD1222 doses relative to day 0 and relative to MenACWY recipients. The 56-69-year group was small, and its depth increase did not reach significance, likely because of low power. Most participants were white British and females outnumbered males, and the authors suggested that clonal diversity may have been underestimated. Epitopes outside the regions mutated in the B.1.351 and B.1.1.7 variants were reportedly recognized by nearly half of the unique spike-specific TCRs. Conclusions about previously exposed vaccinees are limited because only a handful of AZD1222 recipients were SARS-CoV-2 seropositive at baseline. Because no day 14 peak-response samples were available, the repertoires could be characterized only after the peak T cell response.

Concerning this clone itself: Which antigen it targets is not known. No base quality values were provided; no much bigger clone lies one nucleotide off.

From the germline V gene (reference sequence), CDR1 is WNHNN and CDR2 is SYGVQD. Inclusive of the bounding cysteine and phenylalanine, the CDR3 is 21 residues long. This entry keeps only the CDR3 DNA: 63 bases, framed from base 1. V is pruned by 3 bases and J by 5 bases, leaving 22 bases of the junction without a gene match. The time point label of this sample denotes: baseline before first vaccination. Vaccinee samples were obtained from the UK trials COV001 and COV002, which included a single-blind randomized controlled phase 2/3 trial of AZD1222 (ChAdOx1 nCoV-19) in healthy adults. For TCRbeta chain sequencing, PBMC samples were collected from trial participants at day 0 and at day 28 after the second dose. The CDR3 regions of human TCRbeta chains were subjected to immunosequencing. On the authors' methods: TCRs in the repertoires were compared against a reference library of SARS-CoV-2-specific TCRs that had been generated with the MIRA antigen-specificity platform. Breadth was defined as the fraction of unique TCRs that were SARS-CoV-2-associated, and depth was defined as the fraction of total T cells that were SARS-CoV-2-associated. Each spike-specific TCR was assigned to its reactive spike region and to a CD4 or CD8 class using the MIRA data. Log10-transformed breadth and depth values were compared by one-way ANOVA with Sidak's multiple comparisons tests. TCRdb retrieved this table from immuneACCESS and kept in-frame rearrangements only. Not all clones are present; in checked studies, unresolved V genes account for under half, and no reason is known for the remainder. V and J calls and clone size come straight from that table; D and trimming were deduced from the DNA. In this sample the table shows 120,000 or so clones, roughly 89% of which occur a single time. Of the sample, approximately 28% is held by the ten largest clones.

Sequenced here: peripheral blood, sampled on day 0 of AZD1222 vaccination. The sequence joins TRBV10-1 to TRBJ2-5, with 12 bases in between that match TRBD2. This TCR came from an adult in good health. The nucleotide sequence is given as TGCGCCAGCAGTGATGGGCCCCTGAGGGCTAGCGGGAGGGCCGTTTTGGAGACCCAGTACTTC. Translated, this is CASSDGPLRASGRAVLETQYF.